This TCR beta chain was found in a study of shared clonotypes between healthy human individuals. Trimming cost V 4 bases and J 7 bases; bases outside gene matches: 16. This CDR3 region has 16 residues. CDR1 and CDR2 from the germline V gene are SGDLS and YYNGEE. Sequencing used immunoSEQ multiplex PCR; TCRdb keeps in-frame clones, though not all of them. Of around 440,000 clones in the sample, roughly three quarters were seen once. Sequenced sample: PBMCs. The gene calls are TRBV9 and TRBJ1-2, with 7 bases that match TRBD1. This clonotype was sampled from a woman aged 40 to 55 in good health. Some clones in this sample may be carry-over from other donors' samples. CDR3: CASSRLRQGAGGGYTF. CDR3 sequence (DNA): TGTGCCAGCAGCAGATTACGACAGGGCGCGGGGGGTGGCTACACCTTC.